The clone carrying this TCR beta chain was observed a single time. This entry is derived from a study of control samples from healthy donors and cancer patients. Only in-frame clones appear in the TCRdb table, and some are missing; sequencing was by immunoSEQ multiplex PCR. Here the sample spans some 190,000 clones, 90% to 95% being singletons. The CDR3 spans 11 residues. V lost 7 bases and J 2 bases, leaving 8 bases between the germline ends. CDR1 is DFQATT, CDR2 SNEGSKA, per germline (reference sequence). This TCR was sampled from a man aged 25-45 years in good health. The sample taken for sequencing was blood. The chain couples TRBV20-1 to TRBJ1-1; D is ambiguous. The CDR3 spells CSGRGNTEAFF. The CDR3 coding sequence is TGCAGTGGGCGGGGAAACACTGAAGCTTTCTTT.